Listed below are T cell receptor beta chains from one sample, sequenced in a study of T-cell memory formation after mild COVID-19. Using its own MiXCR run on the 5' RACE reads, TCRdb lists one record per CDR3 protein. The profile shows about 430,000 distinct CDR3 sequences, about 24% of them singletons. Sequencing was performed on PBMCs or a T cell subset sorted from them (not recorded which). Every receptor here comes from an adult woman who had mild COVID-19 (a few samples of this study predate the infection). Cell type and time point are not known. Both conserved end residues are part of each CDR3. D genes are given only for firm matches. Rows give clone size only sometimes, using once, few, many, or a class for an expanded clone.

CDR3 DNA: TGTGCCACCTATCCGGGACTAGCGGGAGGGATGGCAGATACGCAGTATTTT
CDR3 protein: CATYPGLAGGMADTQYF
V gene: TRBV24-1
J gene: TRBJ2-3
clone size: NA
D gene: TRBD2

CDR3 DNA: TGTGCCAGCAGCTCCCCGTTTAGCGGAACCTACGAGCAGTACTTC
CDR3 protein: CASSSPFSGTYEQYF
V gene: TRBV7-2
J gene: TRBJ2-7
clone size: NA
D gene: NA

CDR3 DNA: TGCGCCAGCAGCCAAGATCTAAGGACAGTAGCTTTCTTT
CDR3 protein: CASSQDLRTVAFF
V gene: TRBV4-3
J gene: TRBJ1-1
clone size: many
D gene: NA

CDR3 DNA: TGTGCCAGCAGTTTCAGAGCGGGGGTTAGCACAGATACGCAGTATTTT
CDR3 protein: CASSFRAGVSTDTQYF
V gene: TRBV7-2
J gene: TRBJ2-3
clone size: few
D gene: TRBD2

CDR3 DNA: TGTGCCAGCAGTTCTACCGGGACAGATTTCAGTTTGAACACTGAAGCTTTCTTT
CDR3 protein: CASSSTGTDFSLNTEAFF
V gene: TRBV7-9
J gene: TRBJ1-1
clone size: few
D gene: TRBD1

CDR3 DNA: TGTGCCAGCAGCTTGGCAGGGGGCTCGAACACCGGGGAGCTGTTTTTT
CDR3 protein: CASSLAGGSNTGELFF
V gene: TRBV5-4
J gene: TRBJ2-2
clone size: NA
D gene: TRBD1

CDR3 DNA: TGCAGCGTTGAAGAAGAGCGGACTAGCGACTACGAGCAGTACTTC
CDR3 protein: CSVEEERTSDYEQYF
V gene: TRBV29-1
J gene: TRBJ2-7
clone size: NA
D gene: TRBD2

CDR3 DNA: TGTGCCAGCAGTTTGACGAGGTCCCAGATACCTCAAGAGACCCAGTACTTC
CDR3 protein: CASSLTRSQIPQETQYF
V gene: TRBV12-3/TRBV12-4
J gene: TRBJ2-5
clone size: few
D gene: NA

CDR3 DNA: TGTGCCAGCAGCCCCCGGGACTGGGACACCGGGGAGCTGTTTTTT
CDR3 protein: CASSPRDWDTGELFF
V gene: TRBV7-9
J gene: TRBJ2-2
clone size: once
D gene: NA

CDR3 DNA: TGCAGCGTTAGATTCACAGGGGGATACAATGAGCAGTTCTTC
CDR3 protein: CSVRFTGGYNEQFF
V gene: TRBV29-1
J gene: TRBJ2-1
clone size: NA
D gene: TRBD1

CDR3 DNA: TGTGCCACCAGTGAGGCAGGGGGCCAGCCCCAGCATTTT
CDR3 protein: CATSEAGGQPQHF
V gene: TRBV24-1
J gene: TRBJ1-5
clone size: NA
D gene: TRBD1

CDR3 DNA: TGTGCCAGCCAAGAAAGGGCTTTAGCCAAAAACATTCAGTACTTC
CDR3 protein: CASQERALAKNIQYF
V gene: TRBV12-3/TRBV12-4
J gene: TRBJ2-4
clone size: few
D gene: NA

CDR3 DNA: TGCAGCGTCCTCTACAATTCGGCCAAAAGCGACACTGAAGCTTTCTTT
CDR3 protein: CSVLYNSAKSDTEAFF
V gene: TRBV29-1
J gene: TRBJ1-1
clone size: many
D gene: NA

CDR3 DNA: TGTGCCAGCAGTTTACTGGGGTACAATGAGCAGTTCTTC
CDR3 protein: CASSLLGYNEQFF
V gene: TRBV12-3/TRBV12-4
J gene: TRBJ2-1
clone size: many
D gene: NA

CDR3 DNA: TGTGCCAGAGAAGACAGGGGGTCCTACGAGCAGTACTTC
CDR3 protein: CAREDRGSYEQYF
V gene: TRBV7-9
J gene: TRBJ2-7
clone size: NA
D gene: TRBD1

CDR3 DNA: TGCGCCAGCAGCTTGGTAGTTTTGGGGAACAATGAGCAGTTCTTC
CDR3 protein: CASSLVVLGNNEQFF
V gene: TRBV5-1
J gene: TRBJ2-1
clone size: NA
D gene: NA

CDR3 DNA: TGTGCCAGCAGCTTAATTCAAGGGGGGAGAACCGGGGAGCTGTTTTTT
CDR3 protein: CASSLIQGGRTGELFF
V gene: TRBV7-3
J gene: TRBJ2-2
clone size: NA
D gene: NA

CDR3 DNA: TGTGCCAGCAGCTCTAGAGGGGATTTGTCCTACAATGAGCAGTTCTTC
CDR3 protein: CASSSRGDLSYNEQFF
V gene: TRBV7-8
J gene: TRBJ2-1
clone size: few
D gene: NA

CDR3 DNA: TGTGCCAGCAGCTTACTAGCGGCTACTAAGTACGAGCAGTACTTC
CDR3 protein: CASSLLAATKYEQYF
V gene: TRBV14
J gene: TRBJ2-7
clone size: NA
D gene: TRBD2

CDR3 DNA: TGCAGTGCTGAGGGACATAACTATGGCTACACCTTC
CDR3 protein: CSAEGHNYGYTF
V gene: TRBV20-1
J gene: TRBJ1-2
clone size: NA
D gene: NA

CDR3 DNA: TGTGCCAGCGGGCGGAGCAGGTCCTACAATGAGCAGTTCTTC
CDR3 protein: CASGRSRSYNEQFF
V gene: TRBV9
J gene: TRBJ2-1
clone size: NA
D gene: NA

CDR3 DNA: TGTGCCAGCAGGGGCCGGGACAATAATGAAAAACTGTTTTTT
CDR3 protein: CASRGRDNNEKLFF
V gene: TRBV6-1
J gene: TRBJ1-4
clone size: NA
D gene: NA

CDR3 DNA: TGTGCCAGCAGTCCAAGCGGGAATGAGCAGTTCTTC
CDR3 protein: CASSPSGNEQFF
V gene: TRBV18
J gene: TRBJ2-1
clone size: many
D gene: NA

CDR3 DNA: TGTGCCAGCACCACGGACAGAGAGGGGGAGCAGTACTTC
CDR3 protein: CASTTDREGEQYF
V gene: TRBV7-9
J gene: TRBJ2-7
clone size: NA
D gene: NA